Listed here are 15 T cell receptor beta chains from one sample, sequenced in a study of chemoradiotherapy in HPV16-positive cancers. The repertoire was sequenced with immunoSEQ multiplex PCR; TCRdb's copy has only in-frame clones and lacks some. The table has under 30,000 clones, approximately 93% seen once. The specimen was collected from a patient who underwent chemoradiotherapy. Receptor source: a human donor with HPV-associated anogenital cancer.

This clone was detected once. The CDR3 DNA is TGTGCCAGCAGCCTACAGGGTGGGGCCGACGAGCAGTACTTC. It encodes CASSLQGGADEQYF. The genes are TRBV7-3 and TRBJ2-7, with D possibly being TRBD1 (6 bases). Trimming left V 5 bases short and J 5 bases short, with 16 bases between. CDR3 length: 14 residues. Germline CDR1 reads SGHTA; CDR2 reads FQGTGA.

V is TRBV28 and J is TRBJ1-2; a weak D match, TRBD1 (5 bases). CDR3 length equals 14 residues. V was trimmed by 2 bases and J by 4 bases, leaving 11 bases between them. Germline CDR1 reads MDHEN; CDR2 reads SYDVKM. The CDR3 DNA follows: TGTGCCAGCAGTTTACTCTACGGGACCTATGGCTACACCTTC. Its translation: CASSLLYGTYGYTF.

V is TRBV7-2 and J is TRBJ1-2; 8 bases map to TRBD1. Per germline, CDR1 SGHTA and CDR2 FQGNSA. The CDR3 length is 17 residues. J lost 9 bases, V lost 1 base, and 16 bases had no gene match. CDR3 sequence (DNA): TGTGCCAGCAGCTTAGAGGGTCTACAGGGTCGACAGGGGCGCTACACCTTC. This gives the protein CASSLEGLQGRQGRYTF.

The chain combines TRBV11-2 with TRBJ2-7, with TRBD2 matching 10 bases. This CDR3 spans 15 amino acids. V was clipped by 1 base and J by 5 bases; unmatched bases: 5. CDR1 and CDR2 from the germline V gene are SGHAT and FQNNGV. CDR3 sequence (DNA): TGTGCCAGCAGCTTAGCATCTAGCGGGAGCCACGAGCAGTACTTC. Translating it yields CASSLASSGSHEQYF.

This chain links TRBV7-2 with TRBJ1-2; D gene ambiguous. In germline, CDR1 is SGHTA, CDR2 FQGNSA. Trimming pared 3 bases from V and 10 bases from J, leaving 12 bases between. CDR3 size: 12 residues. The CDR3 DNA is TGTGCCAGCAGCTTTATCTCCGGCCACTACACCTTC. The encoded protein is CASSFISGHYTF.

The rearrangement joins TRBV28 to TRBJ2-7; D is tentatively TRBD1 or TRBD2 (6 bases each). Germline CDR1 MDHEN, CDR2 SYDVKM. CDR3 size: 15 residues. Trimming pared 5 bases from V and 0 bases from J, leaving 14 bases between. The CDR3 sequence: CASSLVRGDSYEQYF. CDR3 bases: TGTGCCAGCAGTCTGGTGAGGGGGGACTCCTACGAGCAGTACTTC.

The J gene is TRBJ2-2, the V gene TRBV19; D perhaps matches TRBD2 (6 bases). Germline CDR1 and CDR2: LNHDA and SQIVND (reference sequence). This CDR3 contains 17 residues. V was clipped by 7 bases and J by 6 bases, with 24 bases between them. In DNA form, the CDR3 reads TGTGCCAGTACAGGGTTGCCCTCGGACTACGGGGCCGGGGAGCTGTTTTTT. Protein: CASTGLPSDYGAGELFF.

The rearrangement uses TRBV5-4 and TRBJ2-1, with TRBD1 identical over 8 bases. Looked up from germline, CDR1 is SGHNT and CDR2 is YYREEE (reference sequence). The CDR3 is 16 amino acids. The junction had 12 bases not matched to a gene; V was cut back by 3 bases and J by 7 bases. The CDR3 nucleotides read TGTGCCAGCAGCTCCCGGGACAGGACGTGGGGGAATGAGCAGTTCTTC. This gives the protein CASSSRDRTWGNEQFF. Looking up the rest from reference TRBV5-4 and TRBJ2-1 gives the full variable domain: ETGVTQSPTHLIKTRGQQVTLRCSSQSGHNTVSWYQQALGQGPQFIFQYYREEENGRGNFPPRFSGLQFPNYSSELNVNALELDDSALYLCASSSRDRTWGNEQFFGPGTRLTVL.

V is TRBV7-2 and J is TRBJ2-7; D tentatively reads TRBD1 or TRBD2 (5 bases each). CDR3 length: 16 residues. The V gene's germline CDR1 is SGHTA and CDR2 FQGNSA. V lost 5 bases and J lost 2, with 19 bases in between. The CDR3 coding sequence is TGTGCCAGCAGCCACAACCGGGCCCCGGGGCCCTACGAGCAGTACTTC. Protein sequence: CASSHNRAPGPYEQYF.

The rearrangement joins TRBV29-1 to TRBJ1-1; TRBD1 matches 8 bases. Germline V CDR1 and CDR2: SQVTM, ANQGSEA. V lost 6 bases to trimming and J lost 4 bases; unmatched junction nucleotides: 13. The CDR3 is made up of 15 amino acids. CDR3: CSVGSRDRLGTEAFF. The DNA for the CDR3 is TGCAGCGTCGGAAGCCGGGACAGGCTAGGCACTGAAGCTTTCTTT.

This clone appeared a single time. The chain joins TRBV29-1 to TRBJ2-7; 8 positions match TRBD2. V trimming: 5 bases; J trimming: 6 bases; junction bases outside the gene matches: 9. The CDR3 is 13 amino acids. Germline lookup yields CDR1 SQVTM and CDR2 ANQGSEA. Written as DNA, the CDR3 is TGCAGCGTTAAGCGGGAGATCCGTAGCGAGCAGTACTTC. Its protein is CSVKREIRSEQYF.

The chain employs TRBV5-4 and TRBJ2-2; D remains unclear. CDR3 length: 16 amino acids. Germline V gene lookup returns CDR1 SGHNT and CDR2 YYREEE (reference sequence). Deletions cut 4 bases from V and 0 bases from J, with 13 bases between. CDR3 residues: CASSVGSGANTGELFF. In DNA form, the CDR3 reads TGTGCCAGCAGCGTGGGCTCTGGCGCGAACACCGGGGAGCTGTTTTTT. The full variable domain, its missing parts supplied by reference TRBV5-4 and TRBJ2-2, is ETGVTQSPTHLIKTRGQQVTLRCSSQSGHNTVSWYQQALGQGPQFIFQYYREEENGRGNFPPRFSGLQFPNYSSELNVNALELDDSALYLCASSVGSGANTGELFFGEGSRLTVL.

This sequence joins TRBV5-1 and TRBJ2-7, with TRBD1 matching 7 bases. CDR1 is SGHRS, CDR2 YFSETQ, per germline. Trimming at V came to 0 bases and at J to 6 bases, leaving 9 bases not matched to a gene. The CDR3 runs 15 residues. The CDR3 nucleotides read TGCGCCAGCAGCTTGGAGGGGGCGACCAAAGGCGAGCAGTACTTC. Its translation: CASSLEGATKGEQYF.

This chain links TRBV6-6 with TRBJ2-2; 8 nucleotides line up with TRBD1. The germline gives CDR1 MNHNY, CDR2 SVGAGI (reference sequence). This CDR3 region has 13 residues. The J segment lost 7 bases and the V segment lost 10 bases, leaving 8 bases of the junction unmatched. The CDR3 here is CAIRTGNLGELFF. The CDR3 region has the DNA TGTGCCATTCGGACAGGGAACCTCGGGGAGCTGTTTTTT.

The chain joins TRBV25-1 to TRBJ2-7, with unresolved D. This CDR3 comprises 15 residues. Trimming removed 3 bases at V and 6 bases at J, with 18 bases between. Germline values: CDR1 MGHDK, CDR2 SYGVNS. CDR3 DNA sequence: TGTGCCAGCAGTGACCCTGCACAAGTGGGTATCGAGCAGTACTTC. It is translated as CASSDPAQVGIEQYF.